This T cell receptor (beta chain) was identified during a study of blood T cells in healthy people across ages. The V gene lost 3 bases and the J gene lost 5 bases, with 23 bases spanning the gap. CDR1 and CDR2 (germline): SGHDT, YYEEEE. There are 17 residues in the CDR3. Alongside a J-beta primer mix, a sample-barcoded 5' primer served in a second PCR lasting about 6 to 11 cycles. Every sample produced at least 2.5 million CDR3-containing paired-end reads. In TCRdb, the 5' RACE reads were re-called with MiXCR into one record per CDR3 protein. The table shows 1,500,000 or so distinct CDR3 sequences, with around 55% occurring only once. Regarding this clonotype: Its target is not known.

Study-level findings and limits: Long-lived donors exceeded aged donors in naive CD4+ cells and diversity. Significant beta diversity loss was already apparent by age roughly 44, declining roughly linearly.

This receptor was obtained from a man aged 18 to 29 in good health. Specimen: blood. The chain recombines TRBV5-6 with TRBJ1-2, with unresolved D. CDR3 amino acids: CASSSQDSRLLNYGYTF. In DNA, the CDR3 is TGTGCCAGCAGCTCCCAGGACTCCCGACTGCTAAATTATGGCTACACCTTC.